Sequencing of this TCR beta chain was carried out in a study of CD8 T cells in Susac syndrome. Study-wide results and limits: The study conceded that its TCR sequencing and HLA analysis involved relatively few individuals.

With random hexamers, reverse transcription was performed on roughly 0.5 to 1 ug of RNA. TCR beta CDR3 was amplified by immunoSEQ covering 54 Vbeta and 13 Jbeta. A single record per CDR3 protein comes from TCRdb applying MiXCR to the immunoSEQ multiplex PCR reads. The sample shows roughly 150,000 distinct CDR3 sequences, around 94% of them seen only once. TCR beta from blood CD8+ and CD4+ T cells was sequenced. CD8+ and CD4+ T cells were negatively isolated; TEMRA cells were FACS-enriched. Concerning this clonotype itself: What it binds is not known.

The V gene end was trimmed by 4 bases and the J gene end by 5 bases; junction bases not matched to a gene: 2. Looked up from germline, CDR1 is SGHNT and CDR2 is YYREEE (reference sequence). This CDR3 is built from 13 residues. The gene calls are TRBV5-4 and TRBJ1-5; 8 bases are shared with TRBD1. The sequence derives from a human donor with multiple sclerosis. Sequencing input: CD4+ T cells from PBMCs. This CDR3 is CASSTQGDQPQHF. Written as DNA, the CDR3 is TGTGCCAGCAGCACACAGGGGGATCAGCCCCAGCATTTT.